This TCR beta chain came from a study of shared clonotypes between healthy human individuals. Overall study context: A couple of women and a few men aged 18 to 49 served as donors. Plates per donor: three CD4 naive, three CD4 memory, two CD8 naive, one CD8 memory.

CD4+ cells were split into CD45RA+ naive and CD45RA-negative memory subsets. Generated by immunoSEQ multiplex PCR, the TCRdb table keeps only in-frame clones and is missing some. Among 2.3 million or so clones listed, about 92% were seen once. The CDR3 runs 18 residues. Trimming shortened V by 2 bases and J by 3 bases, and 21 bases separated the two germline ends. Germline-derived CDR1 and CDR2 are SGHTA and FQGNSA. The V call is TRBV7-2, the J call TRBJ2-3, with D perhaps matching TRBD1 or TRBD2 (5 bases each). The sequenced material came from naive CD4+ T cells from PBMCs. Regarding subset: CD45RA+ positively selected. This TCR was sampled from a man aged 18-30 years in good health. Some clones in this sample may be carry-over from other donors' samples. The CDR3 here is CASSLFPERGDYTDTQYF. The CDR3 coding sequence is TGTGCCAGCAGCTTATTCCCCGAGAGGGGCGATTATACAGATACGCAGTATTTT.